This section outlines one TCR beta chain sequence together with its context. Sequencing used immunoSEQ multiplex PCR; TCRdb keeps in-frame clones, though not all of them. The sample carries about 78,000 clones, 90% recorded once. The data are from a study of blood T cell repertoires in COVID-19. Across the whole study: The United States, Italy and Spain supplied acute and convalescent COVID-19 samples. Sample material is recorded as cDNA or gDNA derived from T cells, B-cell-depleted T cells, or PBMCs.

The sequence was obtained from a woman aged 45-60 years in a cohort sampled during active COVID-19. The sequenced sample consisted of peripheral blood.

CDR3: CASSETSYNEQFF. The CDR3 DNA is TGTGCCAGCAGCGAAACTAGCTACAATGAGCAGTTCTTC. This chain uses TRBV3-1 (or the pseudogene TRBV3-2) with TRBJ2-1, with TRBD2 as a possible D gene (5 bases). Germline CDR1 and CDR2: LGHDT and YNNKEL (reference sequence). Trimming removed 5 bases at V and 3 bases at J, with 8 bases between. The CDR3 sequence is 13 residues long.